This TCR beta chain is from a study of metastatic and nonmetastatic thyroid tumors. Study overall: Where malignant and benign thyroid patients were concerned, repertoires were compared across blood and tumor or nodule tissue. Study results and caveats: Reports indicated that malignant thyroid tumors showed significantly higher TCR beta diversity than benign nodules did, in blood and tumor.

Original handling: To classify distant metastasis in papillary thyroid cancer, a model was built from CDR3 differences across clinicopathological groups. TCRdb redid the clone calls on the PCR reads using MiXCR. The V and J calls, along with clone size, are taken from TCRdb and not from the paper's own processing. The data show about 69,000 clones, approximately 15% seen once. This clone showed up just a few times. Its antigen is undetermined. Each patient went into thyroid surgery without having received any treatment. The CDR3 extends over 12 amino acids. With 10 bases removed from V and 5 bases from J, the gap between germline ends came to 12 bases.

The rearrangement joins TRBV12-3 or TRBV12-4 to TRBJ1-3; D is perhaps TRBD1 (5 bases). Sequencing was done on a sample of blood. The clonotype originates from a male donor with papillary thyroid cancer or a benign thyroid nodule (not recorded which). Some clones in this sample may be carry-over from other donors' samples. CDR3 amino acids: CATWGSRNTIYF. CDR3 DNA: TGTGCCACCTGGGGGTCCCGAAACACCATATATTTT.